This T cell receptor beta chain was recovered during a study of patients and donors after allogeneic stem cell transplantation. TCRdb redid the calling of the RT-PCR reads with MiXCR, one entry per CDR3 protein. The table lists about 90,000 distinct CDR3 sequences, 45% to 50% of them singletons. In germline, CDR1 is SGHTA, CDR2 FQGTGA. Trimming stripped 5 bases from V and 0 bases from J, with 8 bases between. The CDR3 consists of 14 residues. Material: blood, either unsorted or a sorted T cell fraction (not recorded which). The TCR comes from a human donor who was either an allogeneic HSCT recipient or a stem cell or donor lymphocyte infusion donor (not recorded which). It is not recorded whose cells these are; they may come from a transplant donor. The V and J genes are TRBV7-3 and TRBJ1-3; the D gene is possibly TRBD1 (6 bases). CDR3 residues: CASSTGHSGNTIYF. The CDR3, as DNA: TGTGCCAGCAGCACAGGGCACTCTGGAAACACCATATATTTT.